This TCR beta chain is from a study of metastatic and nonmetastatic thyroid tumors. Study at large: Across peripheral blood and tumor or nodule tissue samples taken from malignant and benign thyroid patients, the repertoires were compared with one another.

Trimming pared 1 base from V and 6 bases from J, leaving 15 bases between. Germline CDR1 MNHNS, CDR2 SASEGT. The CDR3 is 15 amino acids. By sample fraction, this clone is medium-sized. Thyroid surgery was preceded by no treatment in any patient. TCRdb re-analyzed the PCR reads using MiXCR. Altogether about 16,000 clones are present, approximately 30% being singletons, with the ten largest covering 8% to 11%. The specimen was blood. This rearrangement joins TRBV6-1 to TRBJ1-2, with no clear D. The TCR comes from a female donor with papillary thyroid cancer or a benign thyroid nodule (not recorded which). Some clones in this sample may be carry-over from other donors' samples. The CDR3 protein is CASSEVGLELNGYTF. The CDR3 DNA sequence: TGTGCCAGCAGTGAAGTCGGCCTTGAACTTAATGGCTACACCTTC.